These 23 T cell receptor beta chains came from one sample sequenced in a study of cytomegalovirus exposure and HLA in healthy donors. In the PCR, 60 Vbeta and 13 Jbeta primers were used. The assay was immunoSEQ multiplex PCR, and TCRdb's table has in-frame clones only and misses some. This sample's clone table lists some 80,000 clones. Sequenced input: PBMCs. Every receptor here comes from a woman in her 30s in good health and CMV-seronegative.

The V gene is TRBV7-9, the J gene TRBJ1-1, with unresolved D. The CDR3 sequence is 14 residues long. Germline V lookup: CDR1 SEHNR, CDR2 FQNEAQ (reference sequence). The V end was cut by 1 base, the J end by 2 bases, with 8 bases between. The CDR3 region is CASSLVPGNTEAFF. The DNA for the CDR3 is TGTGCCAGCAGCTTAGTTCCGGGAAACACTGAAGCTTTCTTT.

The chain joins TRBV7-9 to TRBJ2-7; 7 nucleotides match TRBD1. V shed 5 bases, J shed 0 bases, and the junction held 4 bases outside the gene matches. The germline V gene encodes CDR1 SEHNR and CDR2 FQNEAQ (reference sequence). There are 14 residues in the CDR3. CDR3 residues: CASSPRDSSYEQYF. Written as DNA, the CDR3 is TGTGCCAGCAGCCCTCGGGACAGCTCCTACGAGCAGTACTTC. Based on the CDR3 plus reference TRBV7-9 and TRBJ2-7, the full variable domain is DTGVSQNPRHKITKRGQNVTFRCDPISEHNRLYWYRQTLGQGPEFLTYFQNEAQLEKSRLLSDRFSAERPKGSFSTLEIQRTEQGDSAMYLCASSPRDSSYEQYFGPGTRLTVT.

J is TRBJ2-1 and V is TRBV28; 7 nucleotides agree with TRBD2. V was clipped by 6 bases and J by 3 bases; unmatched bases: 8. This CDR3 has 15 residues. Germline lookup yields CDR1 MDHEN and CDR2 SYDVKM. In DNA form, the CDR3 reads TGTGCCAGCAGCCCCCGGGGGGTAGGCTACAATGAGCAGTTCTTC. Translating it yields CASSPRGVGYNEQFF. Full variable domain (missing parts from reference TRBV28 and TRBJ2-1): DVKVTQSSRYLVKRTGEKVFLECVQDMDHENMFWYRQDPGLGLRLIYFSYDVKMKEKGDIPEGYSVSREKKERFSLILESASTNQTSMYLCASSPRGVGYNEQFFGPGTRLTVL.

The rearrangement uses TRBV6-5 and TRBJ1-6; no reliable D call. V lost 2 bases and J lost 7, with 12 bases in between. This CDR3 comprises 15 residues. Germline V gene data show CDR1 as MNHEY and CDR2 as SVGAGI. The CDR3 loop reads CASSYDGRRNSPLHF. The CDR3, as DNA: TGTGCCAGCAGTTACGACGGCCGGCGGAATTCACCCCTCCACTTT.

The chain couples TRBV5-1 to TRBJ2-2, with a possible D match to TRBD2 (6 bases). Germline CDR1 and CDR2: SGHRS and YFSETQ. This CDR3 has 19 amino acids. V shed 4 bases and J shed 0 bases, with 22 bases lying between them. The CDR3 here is CASSVPEEGGITNTGELFF. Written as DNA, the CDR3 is TGCGCCAGCAGCGTCCCGGAAGAGGGAGGAATAACGAACACCGGGGAGCTGTTTTTT.

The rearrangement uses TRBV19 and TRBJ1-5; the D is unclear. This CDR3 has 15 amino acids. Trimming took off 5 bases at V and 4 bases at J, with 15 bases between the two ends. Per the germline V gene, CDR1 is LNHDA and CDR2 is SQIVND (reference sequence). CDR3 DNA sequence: TGTGCCAGTAGTCCGACGGGTATCCCTAATCAGCCCCAGCATTTT. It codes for CASSPTGIPNQPQHF.

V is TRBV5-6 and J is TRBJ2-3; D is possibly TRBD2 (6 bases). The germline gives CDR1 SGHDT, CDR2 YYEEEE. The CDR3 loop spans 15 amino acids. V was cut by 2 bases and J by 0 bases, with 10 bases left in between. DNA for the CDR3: TGTGCCAGCAGCTTATTGCGGGAAAGCACAGATACGCAGTATTTT. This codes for CASSLLRESTDTQYF. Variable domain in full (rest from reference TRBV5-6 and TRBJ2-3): DAGVTQSPTHLIKTRGQQVTLRCSPKSGHDTVSWYQQALGQGPQFIFQYYEEEERQRGNFPDRFSGHQFPNYSSELNVNALLLGDSALYLCASSLLRESTDTQYFGPGTRLTVL.

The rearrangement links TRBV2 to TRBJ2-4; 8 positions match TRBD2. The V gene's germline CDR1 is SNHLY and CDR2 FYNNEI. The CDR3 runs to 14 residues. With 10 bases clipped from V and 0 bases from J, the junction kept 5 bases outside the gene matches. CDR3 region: CATRGGLAKNIQYF. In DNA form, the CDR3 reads TGTGCCACCCGGGGGGGTCTAGCCAAAAACATTCAGTACTTC.

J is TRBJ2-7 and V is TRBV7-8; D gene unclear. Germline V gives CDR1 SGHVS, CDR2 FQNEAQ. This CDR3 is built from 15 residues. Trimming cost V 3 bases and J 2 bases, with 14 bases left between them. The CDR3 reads CASSLWSAQPYEQYF. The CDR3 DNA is TGTGCCAGCAGCTTGTGGTCCGCACAGCCCTACGAGCAGTACTTC.

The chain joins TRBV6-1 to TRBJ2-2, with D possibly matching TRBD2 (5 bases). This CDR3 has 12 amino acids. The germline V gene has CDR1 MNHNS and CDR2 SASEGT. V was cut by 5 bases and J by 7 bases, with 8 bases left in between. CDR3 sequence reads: CASSLAVGELFF. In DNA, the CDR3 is TGTGCCAGCAGTCTAGCAGTCGGGGAGCTGTTTTTT.

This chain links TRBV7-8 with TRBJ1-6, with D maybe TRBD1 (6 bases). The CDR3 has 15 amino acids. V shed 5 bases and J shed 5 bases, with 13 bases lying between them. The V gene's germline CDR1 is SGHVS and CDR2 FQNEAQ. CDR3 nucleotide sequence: TGTGCCAGCAGCCCCCGACAGGCAAATAATTCACCCCTCCACTTT. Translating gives CASSPRQANNSPLHF.

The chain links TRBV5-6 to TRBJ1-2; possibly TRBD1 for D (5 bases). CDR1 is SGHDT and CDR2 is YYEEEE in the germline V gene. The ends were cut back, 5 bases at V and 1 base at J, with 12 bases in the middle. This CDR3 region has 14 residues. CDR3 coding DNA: TGTGCCAGCAGGCCCAGGAGGGGTAACTATGGCTACACCTTC. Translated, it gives CASRPRRGNYGYTF.

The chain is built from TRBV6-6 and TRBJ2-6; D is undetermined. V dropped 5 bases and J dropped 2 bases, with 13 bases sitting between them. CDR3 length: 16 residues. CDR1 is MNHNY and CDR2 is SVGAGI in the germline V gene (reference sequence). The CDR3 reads CASSPPQAAGANVLTF. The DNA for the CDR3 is TGTGCCAGCAGTCCCCCGCAGGCTGCTGGGGCCAACGTCCTGACTTTC.

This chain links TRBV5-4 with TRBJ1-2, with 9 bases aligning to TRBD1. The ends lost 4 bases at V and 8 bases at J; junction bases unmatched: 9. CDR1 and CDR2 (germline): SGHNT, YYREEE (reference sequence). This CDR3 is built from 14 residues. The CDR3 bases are TGTGCCAGCAGCACCGGACAGGGGCAGACGGGCTACACCTTC. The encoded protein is CASSTGQGQTGYTF. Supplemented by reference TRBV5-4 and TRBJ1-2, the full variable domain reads ETGVTQSPTHLIKTRGQQVTLRCSSQSGHNTVSWYQQALGQGPQFIFQYYREEENGRGNFPPRFSGLQFPNYSSELNVNALELDDSALYLCASSTGQGQTGYTFGSGTRLTVV.

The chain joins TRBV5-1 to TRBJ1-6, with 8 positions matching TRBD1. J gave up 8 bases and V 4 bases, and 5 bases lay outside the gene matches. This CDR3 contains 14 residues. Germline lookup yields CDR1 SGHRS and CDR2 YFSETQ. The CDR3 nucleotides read TGCGCCAGCAGCACGGACAGGGCTTATTCACCCCTCCACTTT. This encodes CASSTDRAYSPLHF.

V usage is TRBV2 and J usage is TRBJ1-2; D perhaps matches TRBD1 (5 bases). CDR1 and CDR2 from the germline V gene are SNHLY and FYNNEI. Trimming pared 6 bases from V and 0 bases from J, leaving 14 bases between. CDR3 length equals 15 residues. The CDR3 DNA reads TGTGCCAGCAGCGGTCTACAGGAACCTAACTATGGCTACACCTTC. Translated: CASSGLQEPNYGYTF.

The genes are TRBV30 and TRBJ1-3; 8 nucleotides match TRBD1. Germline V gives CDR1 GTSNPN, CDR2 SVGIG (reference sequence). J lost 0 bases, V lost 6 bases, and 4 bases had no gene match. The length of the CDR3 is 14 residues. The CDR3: CACPQGASGNTIYF. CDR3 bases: TGTGCCTGCCCTCAGGGGGCCTCTGGAAACACCATATATTTT.

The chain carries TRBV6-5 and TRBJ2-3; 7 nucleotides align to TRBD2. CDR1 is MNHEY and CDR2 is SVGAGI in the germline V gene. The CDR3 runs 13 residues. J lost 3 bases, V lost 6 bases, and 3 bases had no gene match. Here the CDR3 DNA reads TGTGCCAGCAGGCGAGCGGGGACAGATACGCAGTATTTT. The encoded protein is CASRRAGTDTQYF.

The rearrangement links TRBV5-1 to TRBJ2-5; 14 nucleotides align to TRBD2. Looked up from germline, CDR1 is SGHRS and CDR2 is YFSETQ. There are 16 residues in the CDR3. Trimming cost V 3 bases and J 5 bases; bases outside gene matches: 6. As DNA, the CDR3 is TGCGCCAGCAGCTCGACTAGCGGGAGGGCCGTGGAGACCCAGTACTTC. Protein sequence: CASSSTSGRAVETQYF.

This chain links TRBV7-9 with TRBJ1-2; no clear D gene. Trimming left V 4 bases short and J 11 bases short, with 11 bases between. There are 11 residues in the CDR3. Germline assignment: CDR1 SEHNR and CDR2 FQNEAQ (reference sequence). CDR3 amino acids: CASSSQDRYTF. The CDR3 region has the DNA TGTGCCAGCAGCTCCCAGGATCGGTACACCTTC.

The CDR3 DNA reads TGTGCCTGGAGTGCCAGCCAGGGTATTAATCAGCCCCAGCATTTT. Protein: CAWSASQGINQPQHF. V usage is TRBV30 and J usage is TRBJ1-5; a possible D gene is TRBD1 (5 bases). Germline CDR1 is GTSNPN and CDR2 is SVGIG (reference sequence). CDR3 length: 15 amino acids. V was clipped by 1 base and J by 4 bases, with 14 bases between them.

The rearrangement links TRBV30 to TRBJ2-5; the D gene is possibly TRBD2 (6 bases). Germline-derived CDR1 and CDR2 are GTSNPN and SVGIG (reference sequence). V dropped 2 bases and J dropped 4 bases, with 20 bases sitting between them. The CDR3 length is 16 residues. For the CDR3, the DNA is TGTGCCTGGAGTCTTCAGAGGGAGGCAGTCGGAGAGACCCAGTACTTC. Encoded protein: CAWSLQREAVGETQYF.

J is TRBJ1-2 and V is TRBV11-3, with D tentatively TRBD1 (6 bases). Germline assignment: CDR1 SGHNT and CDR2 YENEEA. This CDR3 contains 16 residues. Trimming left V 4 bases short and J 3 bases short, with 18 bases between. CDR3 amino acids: CASSSDRTFEDYGYTF. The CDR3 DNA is TGTGCCAGCAGCTCGGACAGAACTTTCGAGGACTATGGCTACACCTTC.